This T cell receptor beta chain was captured in a study of OX40 agonist ivuxolimab in advanced cancers. Study as a whole: Dose-escalation patients were diagnosed with hepatocellular carcinoma, melanoma, renal cell cancer or head and neck cancer. Whole-study results and caveats: Antigen specificity was not determined for the expanded peripheral T cells.

This clone was counted once. Its target is unknown. Germline lookup yields CDR1 MGHRA and CDR2 YSYEKL. CDR3 size: 17 residues. J lost 5 bases, V lost 0 bases, and 10 bases had no gene match. Using immunoSEQ multiplex PCR, the repertoire was profiled, and TCRdb retains in-frame clones only, with some absent. This table has 55,000 to 80,000 clones, roughly 84% appearing once. The origin of this receptor is an adult with an advanced solid tumor such as melanoma, head and neck, liver or kidney cancer. Sequenced material: CD4+ or CD8+ T cells sorted from blood, taken in a trial of the OX40 agonist ivuxolimab. V and J are TRBV4-1 and TRBJ1-1; the match to TRBD1 covers 9 bases. The CDR3 sequence: CASSQDRASGTGTEAFF. CDR3 DNA sequence: TGCGCCAGCAGCCAAGATCGGGCTTCCGGGACAGGGACTGAAGCTTTCTTT.